This entry lists 32 T cell receptor beta chains sequenced from one sample in a study of cytomegalovirus exposure and HLA in healthy donors (dated by TCRdb to about 2017). To prepare the library, the immunoSEQ multiplex PCR assay was applied. The multiplex PCR relied on a mix of 60 forward primers for TCR Vbeta segments and 13 reverse primers for TCR Jbeta segments. The source is immuneACCESS, and TCRdb retained only in-frame sequences with V and J called. Part of the clones is not carried over; for the studies checked, unresolved V genes explain less than half of this, and the remainder is unexplained. Across this sample there are around 130,000 clones, with roughly 75% seen only once. Clones ranked in the top ten supply roughly 5.5% of the sample. The material sequenced was PBMCs. These receptors originate from a man younger than 45 in good health and CMV-seronegative.

V gene TRBV5-4 combines with J gene TRBJ1-3; D remains ambiguous. In germline, CDR1 is SGHNT, CDR2 YYREEE (reference sequence). Deletions cut 10 bases from V and 0 bases from J, with 17 bases between. There are 15 residues in the CDR3. DNA of the CDR3: TGTGCCTTCCCCTCCGATGGAGCCTCTGGAAACACCATATATTTT. Translation gives CAFPSDGASGNTIYF.

This clone has only a few counts. The chain joins TRBV5-5 to TRBJ1-4, with D perhaps matching TRBD1 (6 bases). Germline CDR1 reads SGHKS; CDR2 reads YYEKEE (reference sequence). V lost 2 bases, J lost 0 bases, and 8 bases lay in between. The length of the CDR3 is 15 residues. The CDR3 sequence is CASSLQGATNEKLFF. CDR3 DNA: TGTGCCAGCAGCTTACAGGGTGCAACTAATGAAAAACTGTTTTTT.

V is TRBV7-9 and J is TRBJ1-4; D remains ambiguous. The CDR3 contains 15 residues. Germline CDR1 reads SEHNR; CDR2 reads FQNEAQ (reference sequence). V dropped 1 base and J dropped 0 bases, with 6 bases sitting between them. As DNA, the CDR3 is TGTGCCAGCAGCTTAGGCCAGACAACTAATGAAAAACTGTTTTTT. Encoded protein: CASSLGQTTNEKLFF.

This sequence joins TRBV6-5 and TRBJ1-1; 9 bases fit TRBD1. V shed 5 bases, J shed 3 bases, and the junction held 4 bases outside the gene matches. This CDR3 region has 14 residues. Germline CDR1 reads MNHEY; CDR2 reads SVGAGI. The CDR3, as DNA: TGTGCCAGCAGTCCATGGACAGGGGACACTGAAGCTTTCTTT. This sequence encodes CASSPWTGDTEAFF.

The chain links TRBV19 to TRBJ2-7; possible D gene TRBD1, 6 bases. The CDR3 covers 12 residues. V dropped 8 bases and J dropped 5 bases, with 13 bases sitting between them. Germline lookup yields CDR1 LNHDA and CDR2 SQIVND (reference sequence). The CDR3 sequence: CASADRADEQYF. DNA for the CDR3: TGTGCCAGTGCGGACAGAGCCGACGAGCAGTACTTC.

This clone has just a few counts. The chain combines TRBV5-6 with TRBJ2-4; TRBD2 is a possible D gene (6 bases). CDR1 SGHDT and CDR2 YYEEEE come from the germline V gene. This CDR3 contains 13 residues. V was cut by 4 bases and J by 6 bases, with 11 bases left in between. The CDR3 here is CASSPGELNIQYF. CDR3 nucleotide sequence: TGTGCCAGCAGCCCGGGGGAACTAAACATTCAGTACTTC.

This chain links TRBV5-1 with TRBJ1-5; 8 bases are shared with TRBD1. With 4 bases clipped from V and 7 bases from J, the junction kept 10 bases outside the gene matches. The CDR3 has 15 residues. Germline CDR1 and CDR2: SGHRS and YFSETQ. The CDR3 spells CASSPDDRGRQPQHF. As DNA, the CDR3 is TGCGCCAGCAGCCCAGATGACAGGGGCCGGCAGCCCCAGCATTTT.

The rearrangement joins TRBV10-3 to TRBJ2-2; 12 nucleotides line up with TRBD1. In germline, CDR1 is ENHRY, CDR2 SYGVKD. The CDR3 is 14 residues long. J gave up 7 bases and V 8 bases, and 5 bases lay outside the gene matches. The CDR3 bases are TGTGCCATCGGGGACAGGGGGCTTGTCGGGGAGCTGTTTTTT. Protein sequence: CAIGDRGLVGELFF.

This rearrangement joins TRBV5-6 to TRBJ2-5; unclear D gene. Per the germline V gene, CDR1 is SGHDT and CDR2 is YYEEEE. The CDR3 extends over 13 amino acids. V was pared by 3 bases and J by 11 bases, with 17 bases between. The CDR3 region has the DNA TGTGCCAGCAGCTACGGGTATCCTCGTGAGCAGTACTTC. Residues: CASSYGYPREQYF.

The chain recombines TRBV2 with TRBJ2-7, with 8 bases fitting TRBD2. The trim removed 9 bases at V and 0 bases at J, leaving 7 bases unmatched. The CDR3 is 14 amino acids. Germline values: CDR1 SNHLY, CDR2 FYNNEI. The chain's CDR3 is CASEGLASSYEQYF. CDR3 bases: TGTGCCAGTGAAGGACTAGCAAGCTCCTACGAGCAGTACTTC.

This sequence joins TRBV18 and TRBJ2-7, with a possible D match to TRBD1 (7 bases). This CDR3 has 15 amino acids. Looked up from germline, CDR1 is KGHSH and CDR2 is LQKENI. Trimming pared 6 bases from V and 3 bases from J, leaving 18 bases between. The CDR3 sequence is CASSRQGGKVYEQYF. CDR3 DNA sequence: TGTGCCAGCTCGCGTCAGGGGGGAAAAGTCTACGAGCAGTACTTC.

This clone was detected once. The chain uses TRBV5-1 and TRBJ2-5, with TRBD2 matching 14 bases. The CDR3 runs to 15 residues. Trimming at V came to 3 bases and at J to 7 bases, leaving 5 bases not matched to a gene. Germline V gene lookup returns CDR1 SGHRS and CDR2 YFSETQ. The CDR3 is CASSSTSGGAPTQYF. The CDR3 nucleotides are TGCGCCAGCAGCTCGACTAGCGGGGGGGCTCCGACCCAGTACTTC.

V and J are TRBV4-1 and TRBJ2-1; D might be TRBD2 (5 bases). Germline V gene lookup returns CDR1 MGHRA and CDR2 YSYEKL. V was trimmed by 0 bases and J by 2 bases, leaving 14 bases between them. CDR3 length equals 17 residues. The CDR3 DNA reads TGCGCCAGCAGCCAAGATCAGTATACGGGAACCTACAATGAGCAGTTCTTC. Translated: CASSQDQYTGTYNEQFF.

The chain joins TRBV28 to TRBJ2-3; 8 bases are shared with TRBD2. The V gene's germline CDR1 is MDHEN and CDR2 SYDVKM. Trimming removed 7 bases from V and 6 bases from J; junction bases left unmatched: 12. The CDR3 totals 15 residues. CDR3 amino acids: CASNGRGGSLDTQYF. The CDR3 DNA reads TGTGCCAGCAACGGACGGGGGGGGTCCCTGGATACGCAGTATTTT.

The rearrangement joins TRBV2 to TRBJ1-1, with a possible D match to TRBD1 (6 bases). Trimming pared 6 bases from V and 4 bases from J, leaving 21 bases between. The CDR3 has 16 residues. CDR1 SNHLY and CDR2 FYNNEI come from the germline V gene. The CDR3 region has the DNA TGTGCCAGCAGGTCGGGTAATACAGGGTGGAGCACTGAAGCTTTCTTT. Protein: CASRSGNTGWSTEAFF.

The CDR3 loop reads CAIKDRGHTEAFF. The DNA for the CDR3 is TGTGCCATCAAGGACAGGGGACACACTGAAGCTTTCTTT. This rearrangement joins TRBV10-3 to TRBJ1-1; TRBD1 agrees at 9 bases. The CDR3 has 13 residues. J was trimmed by 3 bases and V by 7 bases; bases with no gene match: 3. Germline lookup yields CDR1 ENHRY and CDR2 SYGVKD.

This chain uses TRBV9 with TRBJ2-3, with 8 bases lining up with TRBD2. The CDR3 is made up of 17 amino acids. Per germline, CDR1 SGDLS and CDR2 YYNGEE. The ends lost 0 bases at V and 0 bases at J; junction bases unmatched: 6. Here the CDR3 DNA reads TGTGCCAGCAGCGTAGCTGCGGCTAGCGGGAGCACAGATACGCAGTATTTT. It translates to CASSVAAASGSTDTQYF. The entire variable domain, with the rest obtained from reference TRBV9 and TRBJ2-3, is as follows: DSGVTQTPKHLITATGQRVTLRCSPRSGDLSVYWYQQSLDQGLQFLIQYYNGEERAKGNILERFSAQQFPDLHSELNLSSLELGDSALYFCASSVAAASGSTDTQYFGPGTRLTVL.

The chain couples TRBV27 to TRBJ2-1, with 8 bases lining up with TRBD2. V lost 5 bases and J lost 7; bases outside the gene matches: 13. Germline V gene data show CDR1 as MNHEY and CDR2 as SMNVEV (reference sequence). The CDR3 totals 16 residues. CDR3 amino acids: CASSPSLAGARNEQFF. CDR3 in DNA: TGTGCCAGCAGTCCCTCGCTAGCGGGTGCTCGTAATGAGCAGTTCTTC.

This clone was observed a few times. This chain uses TRBV4-2 with TRBJ1-2; perhaps TRBD1 as D (6 bases). V lost 1 base to trimming and J lost 4 bases, with 16 bases between them. The germline CDR1 and CDR2 sequences are LGHNA and YNFKEQ. The CDR3 contains 16 residues. The CDR3 region has the DNA TGTGCCAGCAGCCAAGGTATGGGGGGGCCTCCCTATGGCTACACCTTC. Translated: CASSQGMGGPPYGYTF.

The chain is built from TRBV27 and TRBJ2-1, with 11 bases matching TRBD1. Germline V CDR1 and CDR2: MNHEY, SMNVEV (reference sequence). This CDR3 spans 15 amino acids. V lost 5 bases and J lost 6; bases outside the gene matches: 6. The DNA for the CDR3 is TGTGCCAGCAGTGGTCCGGGACAGGGGGTCAATGAGCAGTTCTTC. Encoded protein: CASSGPGQGVNEQFF.

This chain links TRBV27 with TRBJ1-2, with 7 bases lining up with TRBD1. Looked up from germline, CDR1 is MNHEY and CDR2 is SMNVEV (reference sequence). With 4 bases clipped from V and 2 bases from J, the junction kept 4 bases outside the gene matches. The CDR3 totals 14 residues. CDR3 sequence (DNA): TGTGCCAGCAGTTATCACAGGGGAAACTATGGCTACACCTTC. Encoded protein: CASSYHRGNYGYTF.

As for this clone: The sample carries other DNA sequences with the same CDR3. The rearrangement uses TRBV28 and TRBJ1-2; D is perhaps TRBD1 (5 bases). The germline V gene encodes CDR1 MDHEN and CDR2 SYDVKM. CDR3 length: 13 residues. Trimming removed 2 bases at V and 2 bases at J, with 6 bases between. CDR3 in amino acids: CASSLAGNYGYTF. CDR3 sequence (DNA): TGTGCCAGCAGTTTAGCAGGGAACTATGGCTACACCTTC.

This clone was counted between two and nine times. The chain combines TRBV4-3 with TRBJ2-7; 10 bases match TRBD1. Germline CDR1 and CDR2: LGHNA and YSLEER. This CDR3 comprises 14 residues. J gave up 4 bases and V 6 bases, and 6 bases lay outside the gene matches. The CDR3 sequence: CASSSGTGVYEQYF. The DNA for the CDR3 is TGCGCCAGCAGTTCCGGGACAGGGGTATACGAGCAGTACTTC.

The V call is TRBV28, the J call TRBJ2-7; 8 bases are a match to TRBD1. Looked up from germline, CDR1 is MDHEN and CDR2 is SYDVKM. The ends lost 5 bases at V and 2 bases at J; junction bases unmatched: 8. CDR3 size: 15 residues. The CDR3 DNA reads as TGTGCCAGCAGTGGTGGCGGACAGGGTCCCTACGAGCAGTACTTC. It encodes CASSGGGQGPYEQYF.

V and J are TRBV2 and TRBJ2-5, with TRBD2 matching over 12 bases. The V segment lost 5 bases and the J segment 5 bases; nucleotides outside the gene matches: 9. CDR3 length: 16 amino acids. Germline loops: CDR1 SNHLY, CDR2 FYNNEI. The CDR3 DNA reads TGTGCCAGCAGTTCGGGACTAGCGGGTCCTCAGGAGACCCAGTACTTC. This sequence encodes CASSSGLAGPQETQYF.

The rearrangement uses TRBV9 and TRBJ1-4, with D tentatively TRBD1 (6 bases). V was clipped by 2 bases and J by 7 bases, with 12 bases between them. This CDR3 has 14 residues. Looked up from germline, CDR1 is SGDLS and CDR2 is YYNGEE. In nucleotides, the CDR3 is TGTGCCAGCAGCGTCTCCGGGGGGGCTGAAAAACTGTTTTTT. It encodes CASSVSGGAEKLFF.

This chain joins TRBV7-6 and TRBJ1-1; TRBD1 aligns across 7 bases. Germline CDR1 is SGHVS and CDR2 is FNYEAQ. The CDR3 length is 15 residues. The ends lost 1 base at V and 2 bases at J; junction bases unmatched: 4. The CDR3 loop reads CASSLGSGGNTEAFF. The CDR3 coding sequence is TGTGCCAGCAGCTTAGGATCAGGGGGAAACACTGAAGCTTTCTTT.

The CDR3 DNA is TGTGCCAGCAGGTCCGGGGGAAGGCCATTATACGAGCAGTACTTC. Translated: CASRSGGRPLYEQYF. The rearrangement uses TRBV5-6 and TRBJ2-7, with D tentatively TRBD2 (6 bases). V was clipped by 5 bases and J by 4 bases, with 19 bases between them. The CDR3 totals 15 residues. Germline V gene data show CDR1 as SGHDT and CDR2 as YYEEEE.

V and J are TRBV28 and TRBJ1-2; D uncertain. The CDR3 sequence is 14 residues long. Germline CDR1 and CDR2: MDHEN and SYDVKM. The V end lost 6 bases, the J end lost 4 bases, and 15 bases lay between the germline ends. This CDR3 is CASRDGESIYGYTF. The CDR3 region has the DNA TGTGCCAGCAGAGACGGGGAGAGTATCTATGGCTACACCTTC.

About this clone itself: It is likely a read error: a sequence one base away is far more abundant. The chain recombines TRBV13 with TRBJ2-3, with unresolved D. In germline, CDR1 is PRHDT, CDR2 FYEKMQ (reference sequence). Trimming removed 3 bases from V and 7 bases from J, with 17 bases in between. This CDR3 has 15 residues. The CDR3 coding sequence is TGTGCCAGCAGCTTCGTCCGCGGTTCACGCCATACGCAGTATTTT. Amino acids: CASSFVRGSRHTQYF.

V and J are TRBV2 and TRBJ2-7; TRBD2 is a possible D gene (5 bases). V lost 4 bases and J lost 4, with 5 bases in between. In germline, CDR1 is SNHLY, CDR2 FYNNEI. This CDR3 is 11 amino acids long. The CDR3 is CASSGEYEQYF. CDR3 DNA sequence: TGTGCCAGCAGTGGGGAGTACGAGCAGTACTTC.

The chain couples TRBV9 to TRBJ2-1; D perhaps matches TRBD2 (5 bases). CDR3 length: 16 amino acids. From germline, CDR1 is SGDLS and CDR2 YYNGEE. Trimming stripped 4 bases from V and 0 bases from J, with 14 bases between. CDR3 DNA: TGTGCCAGCAGCCCGCCAGCGGCCAGCTCCTACAATGAGCAGTTCTTC. This sequence encodes CASSPPAASSYNEQFF.